This note documents a single T cell receptor beta chain sequence. The record originates from a study of blood T cell repertoires in COVID-19. Study details: Sites in the United States, Italy and Spain provided acute and convalescent COVID-19 samples. T cells, B-cell-depleted T cells, or PBMCs provided the cDNA or gDNA that served as material.

The CDR3 has 16 amino acids. The germline gives CDR1 MGHRA, CDR2 YSYEKL. The V segment lost 1 base and the J segment 2 bases; nucleotides outside the gene matches: 5. This table comes from immunoSEQ multiplex PCR, and its TCRdb copy is limited to in-frame clones, with some not included. The sample holds about 140,000 clones, about 90% seen once. The sequencing input was peripheral blood. This sequence was found in a man aged 45-65 years who had recovered from COVID-19. This chain links TRBV4-1 with TRBJ2-5, with 9 bases aligning to TRBD2. The CDR3 DNA follows: TGCGCCAGCAGCCAAGTAGGCGGGGGGGTTCAAGAGACCCAGTACTTC. Translated, it gives CASSQVGGGVQETQYF.